This TCR beta chain came from a study of blood T cell repertoires in COVID-19. On the study more broadly: Researchers got acute and convalescent COVID-19 samples from the United States, Italy and Spain. Sample material is recorded as cDNA or gDNA derived from T cells, B-cell-depleted T cells, or PBMCs.

Assay: immunoSEQ multiplex PCR; the TCRdb copy retains only in-frame clones and omits some. The table shows roughly 200,000 clones, with approximately 90% occurring only once. This CDR3 has 14 amino acids. V shed 1 base and J shed 3 bases, with 9 bases lying between them. In germline, CDR1 is MNHEY, CDR2 SMNVEV (reference sequence). The chain has TRBV27 and TRBJ1-1; D unresolved. The source material was peripheral blood. The TCR sequence derives from a young woman with active or convalescent COVID-19. For the CDR3, the DNA is TGTGCCAGCAGTTTATACCCCCAGTACACTGAAGCTTTCTTT. Translation: CASSLYPQYTEAFF.